A selection of T cell receptor beta chains follows, all from one sample in a study of blood T cell repertoires in COVID-19. Repertoires were generated with immunoSEQ multiplex PCR, while TCRdb's copy carries only in-frame clones and drops some. This table holds 150,000 to 200,000 clones, around nine tenths found once. Specimen: peripheral blood. The receptor set was obtained from a man in his 70s with acute or convalescent COVID-19. CDR3s include the opening cysteine and the closing phenylalanine or tryptophan. Each record gives: clone size, V gene, J gene, D gene, CDR3 protein, CDR3 DNA. The D gene is left open where the match is weak. Rows may omit the clone size; those that give it use once, few, many or a size class.

abundance: .; v_gene: TRBV4-1; j_gene: TRBJ1-5; d_gene: .; CDR3aa: CASSQGGRSEGQPQHF; CDR3nt: TGCGCCAGCAGCCAAGGGGGGCGATCTGAGGGTCAGCCCCAGCATTTT
abundance: .; v_gene: TRBV30; j_gene: TRBJ2-3; d_gene: TRBD2; CDR3aa: CAWSVLGTSGADTQYF; CDR3nt: TGTGCCTGGAGTGTACTAGGGACTAGCGGAGCAGATACGCAGTATTTT
abundance: .; v_gene: TRBV27; j_gene: TRBJ1-4; d_gene: .; CDR3aa: CASSLRQRNEKLFF; CDR3nt: TGTGCCAGCAGTTTAAGACAGCGTAATGAAAAACTGTTTTTT
abundance: .; v_gene: TRBV27; j_gene: TRBJ2-5; d_gene: TRBD1; CDR3aa: CASSLSLGTVETQYF; CDR3nt: TGTGCCAGCAGTTTATCGCTGGGGACAGTAGAGACCCAGTACTTC
abundance: .; v_gene: TRBV30; j_gene: TRBJ1-1; d_gene: .; CDR3aa: CACSRGVRTEAFF; CDR3nt: TGTGCCTGTTCCAGGGGAGTTAGAACTGAAGCTTTCTTT
abundance: once; v_gene: TRBV15; j_gene: TRBJ1-2; d_gene: .; CDR3aa: CATSRDTGAYTF; CDR3nt: TGTGCCACCAGCAGAGATACTGGGGCTTACACCTTC
abundance: .; v_gene: TRBV19; j_gene: TRBJ1-5; d_gene: .; CDR3aa: CASRRAVNSNQPQHF; CDR3nt: TGTGCCAGTAGGAGGGCAGTGAATAGCAATCAGCCCCAGCATTTT
abundance: .; v_gene: TRBV6-2/TRBV6-3; j_gene: TRBJ2-1; d_gene: TRBD1; CDR3aa: CASSRRDRGLHSYNEQFF; CDR3nt: TGTGCCAGCAGTCGCCGGGACAGGGGTCTCCACTCCTACAATGAGCAGTTCTTC
abundance: .; v_gene: TRBV5-1; j_gene: TRBJ1-6; d_gene: .; CDR3aa: CASSLQNNDSPLHF; CDR3nt: TGCGCCAGCAGCTTGCAGAACAATGATTCACCCCTCCACTTT
abundance: .; v_gene: TRBV5-4; j_gene: TRBJ1-2; d_gene: .; CDR3aa: CASSLDEGSTNYGYTF; CDR3nt: TGTGCCAGCAGCTTGGACGAGGGAAGTACTAACTATGGCTACACCTTC
abundance: .; v_gene: TRBV11-2; j_gene: TRBJ2-6; d_gene: .; CDR3aa: CASTPMMAGANVLTF; CDR3nt: TGTGCCAGCACCCCTATGATGGCTGGGGCCAACGTCCTGACTTTC
abundance: .; v_gene: TRBV7-2; j_gene: TRBJ1-5; d_gene: .; CDR3aa: CASSGRVSNQPQHF; CDR3nt: TGTGCCAGCAGCGGCAGGGTCTCCAATCAGCCCCAGCATTTT
abundance: .; v_gene: TRBV29-1; j_gene: TRBJ2-5; d_gene: .; CDR3aa: CSVGGRWTVQETQYF; CDR3nt: TGCAGCGTGGGGGGGCGTTGGACTGTTCAAGAGACCCAGTACTTC
abundance: once; v_gene: TRBV6-1; j_gene: TRBJ2-3; d_gene: .; CDR3aa: CASSEDAGSTDTQYF; CDR3nt: TGTGCCAGCAGTGAAGACGCAGGGAGCACAGATACGCAGTATTTT
abundance: few; v_gene: TRBV27; j_gene: TRBJ1-5; d_gene: .; CDR3aa: CASSRNRDGNQPQHF; CDR3nt: TGTGCCAGCAGCCGAAACAGGGACGGGAATCAGCCCCAGCATTTT
abundance: .; v_gene: TRBV30; j_gene: TRBJ1-1; d_gene: TRBD1; CDR3aa: CAWSYRGLGETEAFF; CDR3nt: TGTGCCTGGAGTTACAGGGGGCTTGGGGAAACTGAAGCTTTCTTT
abundance: few; v_gene: TRBV29-1; j_gene: TRBJ2-1; d_gene: .; CDR3aa: CSGDFWDEQFF; CDR3nt: TGCAGCGGGGACTTTTGGGATGAGCAGTTCTTC
abundance: .; v_gene: TRBV7-8; j_gene: TRBJ1-6; d_gene: TRBD1; CDR3aa: CASSPQSGTANSPLHF; CDR3nt: TGTGCCAGCAGCCCCCAATCCGGGACAGCTAATTCACCCCTCCACTTT
abundance: .; v_gene: TRBV5-4; j_gene: TRBJ2-2; d_gene: .; CDR3aa: CASSFPANTGELFF; CDR3nt: TGTGCCAGCAGCTTCCCGGCGAACACCGGGGAGCTGTTTTTT
abundance: .; v_gene: TRBV10-3; j_gene: TRBJ1-4; d_gene: .; CDR3aa: CAIRSGSEKLFF; CDR3nt: TGTGCCATCCGGTCAGGTTCTGAAAAACTGTTTTTT
abundance: .; v_gene: TRBV30; j_gene: TRBJ2-7; d_gene: .; CDR3aa: CAWSVGVEQYF; CDR3nt: TGTGCCTGGAGTGTAGGAGTTGAGCAGTACTTC
abundance: .; v_gene: TRBV3-1/TRBV3-2; j_gene: TRBJ2-1; d_gene: TRBD2; CDR3aa: CASSPWTSGSYSSYNEQFF; CDR3nt: TGTGCCAGCAGCCCTTGGACTAGCGGGAGTTACAGCTCCTACAATGAGCAGTTCTTC
abundance: .; v_gene: TRBV6-1; j_gene: TRBJ1-5; d_gene: .; CDR3aa: CASSESTGSADPPQHF; CDR3nt: TGTGCCAGCAGTGAATCCACGGGTTCTGCGGATCCGCCCCAGCATTTT
abundance: .; v_gene: TRBV11-2; j_gene: TRBJ1-2; d_gene: .; CDR3aa: CASSLALGRSTF; CDR3nt: TGTGCCAGCAGCCTGGCCCTTGGTCGCTCCACCTTC
abundance: .; v_gene: TRBV11-2; j_gene: TRBJ2-2; d_gene: TRBD2; CDR3aa: CASSLQRGSYGELFF; CDR3nt: TGTGCCAGCAGCTTACAGCGGGGATCCTACGGGGAGCTGTTTTTT
abundance: .; v_gene: TRBV14; j_gene: TRBJ1-2; d_gene: .; CDR3aa: CASSLNSYYGYTF; CDR3nt: TGTGCCAGCAGCCTAAACAGCTACTATGGCTACACCTTC
abundance: .; v_gene: TRBV28; j_gene: TRBJ2-7; d_gene: .; CDR3aa: CASSLYTYEQYF; CDR3nt: TGTGCCAGCAGTTTATATACCTACGAGCAGTACTTC
abundance: .; v_gene: TRBV3-1/TRBV3-2; j_gene: TRBJ2-1; d_gene: TRBD2; CDR3aa: CASSQDGLAGGPEFF; CDR3nt: TGTGCCAGCAGCCAAGATGGGCTAGCGGGAGGTCCAGAGTTCTTC
abundance: .; v_gene: TRBV6-1; j_gene: TRBJ2-6; d_gene: .; CDR3aa: CASSEGLEPSGANVLTF; CDR3nt: TGTGCCAGCAGTGAGGGACTGGAGCCCTCTGGGGCCAACGTCCTGACTTTC
abundance: .; v_gene: TRBV7-9; j_gene: TRBJ2-7; d_gene: TRBD2; CDR3aa: CASSFSNAPLRETSYEQYF; CDR3nt: TGTGCCAGCAGCTTTTCAAACGCCCCATTGCGGGAGACCTCCTACGAGCAGTACTTC
abundance: .; v_gene: TRBV10-3; j_gene: TRBJ1-2; d_gene: .; CDR3aa: CATKAGNGYGYTF; CDR3nt: TGTGCCACAAAGGCAGGGAACGGCTATGGCTACACCTTC
abundance: .; v_gene: TRBV5-1; j_gene: TRBJ2-1; d_gene: TRBD1; CDR3aa: CASSLGTGGNEQFF; CDR3nt: TGCGCCAGCAGCTTGGGGACAGGCGGCAATGAGCAGTTCTTC
abundance: .; v_gene: TRBV5-1; j_gene: TRBJ2-2; d_gene: TRBD1; CDR3aa: CASSLQGVTGELFF; CDR3nt: TGCGCCAGCAGCTTACAGGGGGTCACCGGGGAGCTGTTTTTT
abundance: .; v_gene: TRBV7-9; j_gene: TRBJ2-2; d_gene: .; CDR3aa: CASSLRGANTGELFF; CDR3nt: TGTGCCAGCAGCTTAAGGGGCGCGAACACCGGGGAGCTGTTTTTT
abundance: .; v_gene: TRBV4-1; j_gene: TRBJ1-4; d_gene: .; CDR3aa: CASSRVEGSGEKLFF; CDR3nt: TGCGCCAGCAGCCGGGTGGAGGGTTCGGGTGAAAAACTGTTTTTT
abundance: .; v_gene: TRBV10-1; j_gene: TRBJ2-2; d_gene: .; CDR3aa: CASSGTGEGTGELFF; CDR3nt: TGCGCCAGCAGTGGAACGGGAGAGGGCACCGGGGAGCTGTTTTTT
abundance: .; v_gene: TRBV7-3; j_gene: TRBJ1-1; d_gene: TRBD1; CDR3aa: CASSPGHRGPTEAFF; CDR3nt: TGTGCCAGCAGCCCGGGGCACAGGGGGCCGACTGAAGCTTTCTTT
abundance: once; v_gene: TRBV5-6; j_gene: TRBJ2-5; d_gene: TRBD1; CDR3aa: CASSLAGQVQETQYF; CDR3nt: TGTGCCAGCAGCTTGGCCGGACAGGTCCAAGAGACCCAGTACTTC
abundance: .; v_gene: TRBV3-1/TRBV3-2; j_gene: TRBJ2-7; d_gene: TRBD2; CDR3aa: CASRLLAGGDEQYF; CDR3nt: TGTGCCAGCCGATTACTAGCGGGAGGGGACGAGCAGTACTTC
abundance: .; v_gene: TRBV6-5; j_gene: TRBJ1-4; d_gene: TRBD1; CDR3aa: CASSYDREATEKLFF; CDR3nt: TGTGCCAGCAGTTACGACAGGGAGGCCACTGAAAAACTGTTTTTT
abundance: .; v_gene: TRBV7-2; j_gene: TRBJ1-1; d_gene: .; CDR3aa: CASSLYRDTEAFF; CDR3nt: TGTGCCAGCAGCTTATACAGAGACACTGAAGCTTTCTTT
abundance: once; v_gene: TRBV2; j_gene: TRBJ1-1; d_gene: .; CDR3aa: CASSFWGGTEAFF; CDR3nt: TGTGCCAGCAGTTTCTGGGGGGGCACTGAAGCTTTCTTT
abundance: .; v_gene: TRBV29-1; j_gene: TRBJ2-1; d_gene: TRBD1; CDR3aa: CSVGQGNEQFF; CDR3nt: TGCAGCGTAGGACAGGGTAATGAGCAGTTCTTC
abundance: once; v_gene: TRBV27; j_gene: TRBJ2-7; d_gene: .; CDR3aa: CASSLSRRNEQYF; CDR3nt: TGTGCCAGCAGTTTATCGAGGAGAAACGAGCAGTACTTC
abundance: .; v_gene: TRBV5-8; j_gene: TRBJ1-5; d_gene: .; CDR3aa: CASSSDSYQPQHF; CDR3nt: TGTGCCAGCAGCTCTGACAGTTATCAGCCCCAGCATTTT
abundance: .; v_gene: TRBV4-2; j_gene: TRBJ1-5; d_gene: .; CDR3aa: CASSQDMGGSGNQPQHF; CDR3nt: TGTGCCAGCAGCCAGGACATGGGGGGGAGCGGCAATCAGCCCCAGCATTTT
abundance: .; v_gene: TRBV7-9; j_gene: TRBJ2-7; d_gene: .; CDR3aa: CASSPLLLVGEQYF; CDR3nt: TGTGCCAGCAGCCCGCTTCTACTAGTGGGCGAGCAGTACTTC
abundance: .; v_gene: TRBV11-2; j_gene: TRBJ1-1; d_gene: .; CDR3aa: CASSSSLAGMDTEAFF; CDR3nt: TGTGCCAGCAGCTCTTCCTTGGCAGGGATGGATACTGAAGCTTTCTTT
abundance: .; v_gene: TRBV5-4; j_gene: TRBJ1-3; d_gene: .; CDR3aa: CASSLGGTSSVGNTIYF; CDR3nt: TGTGCCAGCAGCCTGGGCGGGACCTCATCAGTCGGAAACACCATATATTTT